This T cell receptor beta chain appears in the sequencing data of a study of control samples from healthy donors and cancer patients. TCRdb's table, derived via immunoSEQ multiplex PCR, lists solely in-frame clones and lacks some. This sample has around 110,000 clones; 88% occur once, and the top ten carry approximately 2.3%. This CDR3 region has 19 residues. V lost 3 bases to trimming and J lost 5 bases; unmatched junction nucleotides: 15. The germline V gene has CDR1 LGHNA and CDR2 YNFKEQ. The sequence was obtained from a woman in her 70s in good health. The sequenced material came from blood. The rearrangement uses TRBV4-2 and TRBJ2-2, with 10 bases identical to TRBD2. The CDR3 sequence: CASSHKIGLAGVRTGELFF. For the CDR3, the DNA is TGTGCCAGCAGCCACAAGATAGGTCTAGCGGGGGTCAGGACCGGGGAGCTGTTTTTT.